A selection of T cell receptor beta chains follows, all from one sample in a study of blood T cell repertoires in COVID-19. Assay: immunoSEQ multiplex PCR; the TCRdb copy retains only in-frame clones and omits some. Among more than 95,000 clones listed, less than 80% were seen once. The specimen was peripheral blood. Receptors originate from a man over 45 with acute or convalescent COVID-19. The CDR3 runs from the conserved cysteine through the conserved F or W. A D gene is named only where the DNA matches it firmly. Rows give clone size only sometimes, using once, few, many, or a class for an expanded clone.

TRBJ1-5	TRBV6-2/TRBV6-3	-	-	TGTGCCAGCAGTTACTCCCAGGGGTGGGAGCCCCAGCATTTT	CASSYSQGWEPQHF
TRBJ2-7	TRBV7-8	-	-	TGTGCCAGCAGCTCTCGGCGAGGGAAGCTTCCCGAGCAGTACTTC	CASSSRRGKLPEQYF
TRBJ2-1	TRBV5-1	-	TRBD2	TGCGCCAGCAGCTTGGAACTAGCGGCCTCGGGGGAGCAGTTCTTC	CASSLELAASGEQFF
TRBJ2-2	TRBV7-3	once	-	TGTGCCAGCAGCTTAATCCCTAGTCCCCTATACGCCGGGGAGCTGTTTTTT	CASSLIPSPLYAGELFF
TRBJ1-2	TRBV11-2	few	TRBD1	TGTGCCAGCAGCGTGAACAGGGGGTTGGGTTATGGCTACACCTTC	CASSVNRGLGYGYTF
TRBJ1-5	TRBV12-3/TRBV12-4	-	-	TGTGCCAGCAGTTCACCGGGTCAGCCCCAGCATTTT	CASSSPGQPQHF
TRBJ1-4	TRBV6-5	-	-	TGTGCCAGCAGCCCCGAGGATGACCAGGAAAAACTGTTTTTT	CASSPEDDQEKLFF
TRBJ2-3	TRBV30	-	TRBD2	TGTGCCTTGGCGGGCGGGCAGCGGGGGGCCGATAGCACAGATACGCAGTATTTT	CALAGGQRGADSTDTQYF
TRBJ2-1	TRBV6-5	-	TRBD2	TGTGCCAGCAGCGTGGGACTAGCGGGCTACAATGAGCAGTTCTTC	CASSVGLAGYNEQFF
TRBJ1-5	TRBV6-5	-	TRBD1	TGTGCCAGCAGTCGACAGGGGTTGAGCAATCAGCCCCAGCATTTT	CASSRQGLSNQPQHF
TRBJ2-7	TRBV10-3	few	-	TGTGCCATCAGTTCCGGGATAAGACACTACGAGCAGTACTTC	CAISSGIRHYEQYF
TRBJ1-1	TRBV10-1	once	-	TGCGCCAGCAGTGAGTCTCTCTTGAACACTGAAGCTTTCTTT	CASSESLLNTEAFF
TRBJ2-7	TRBV6-6	-	TRBD1	TGTGCCACCGAGGGACAGGGGATGGGGGAGCAGTACTTC	CATEGQGMGEQYF
TRBJ1-4	TRBV27	few	-	TGTGCCAGCAGTTTAGGGCATGGGGAAAAACTGTTTTTT	CASSLGHGEKLFF
TRBJ1-1	TRBV7-3	-	TRBD1	TGTGCCAGCAGCCAAAGTGCAGGGGGCACTGAAGCTTTCTTT	CASSQSAGGTEAFF
TRBJ2-1	TRBV6-2/TRBV6-3	-	TRBD2	TGTGCCAGCAGCCTTAGCGGGGGGCCCTACAATGAGCAGTTCTTC	CASSLSGGPYNEQFF
TRBJ2-2	TRBV10-3	-	-	TGTGCCATCAGCGACCCCCGAGGCACCGGGGAGCTGTTTTTT	CAISDPRGTGELFF
TRBJ1-6	TRBV3-1/TRBV3-2	many	-	TGTGCCAGCAGCCAAGACCCGGGTTTTAGTTCACCCCTCCACTTT	CASSQDPGFSSPLHF
TRBJ1-2	TRBV19	-	TRBD1	TGTGCCAGTAGTCTCGGGACAGCCTATGGCTACACCTTC	CASSLGTAYGYTF
TRBJ2-7	TRBV3-1/TRBV3-2	-	TRBD1	TGTGCCAGCAGCCAACGACAGGGAAGCTCCTACGAGCAGTACTTC	CASSQRQGSSYEQYF
TRBJ1-3	TRBV19	-	-	TGTGCCAGTAGTATTGGCAGTCGCTCTGGAAACACCATATATTTT	CASSIGSRSGNTIYF
TRBJ1-2	TRBV9	-	TRBD1	TGTGCCAGCAGCACCCGGGACAGGACTCTGTTGGGAGATGGCTACACCTTC	CASSTRDRTLLGDGYTF
TRBJ1-2	TRBV30	-	-	TGTGCCTGGAGTGCCACAGGGAACTATGGCTACACCTTC	CAWSATGNYGYTF
TRBJ2-7	TRBV29-1	-	TRBD1	TGCAGCGCCGGACAGGGGAATGTCTACGAGCAGTACTTC	CSAGQGNVYEQYF
TRBJ1-2	TRBV25-1	-	-	TGTGCCAGCAGTCGGGGGGGTGGAACAGGATTGGACTATGGCTACACCTTC	CASSRGGGTGLDYGYTF
TRBJ2-1	TRBV7-8	-	TRBD2	TGTGCCAGCAGCCCATTAAAGAGAATAGCGGGAGGTCTTAGCTCCTACAATGAGCAGTTCTTC	CASSPLKRIAGGLSSYNEQFF
TRBJ1-4	TRBV18	few	TRBD1	TGTGCCAGCTCTCGGAGGACAGGGATCGGGACTAATGAAAAACTGTTTTTT	CASSRRTGIGTNEKLFF